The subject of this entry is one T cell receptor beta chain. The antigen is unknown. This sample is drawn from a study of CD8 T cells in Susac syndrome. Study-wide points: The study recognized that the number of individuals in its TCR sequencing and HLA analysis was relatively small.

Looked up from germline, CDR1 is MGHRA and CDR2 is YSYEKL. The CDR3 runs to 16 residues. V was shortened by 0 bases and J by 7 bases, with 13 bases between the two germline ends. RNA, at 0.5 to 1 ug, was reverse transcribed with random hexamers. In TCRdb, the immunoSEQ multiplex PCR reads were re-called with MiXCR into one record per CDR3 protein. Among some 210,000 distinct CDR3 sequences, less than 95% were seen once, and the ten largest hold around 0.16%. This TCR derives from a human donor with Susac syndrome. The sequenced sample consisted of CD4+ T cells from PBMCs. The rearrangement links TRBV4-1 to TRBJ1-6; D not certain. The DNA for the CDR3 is TGCGCCAGCAGCCAAGATGGCCTGCCAGCCAATTCACCCCTCCACTTT. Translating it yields CASSQDGLPANSPLHF.